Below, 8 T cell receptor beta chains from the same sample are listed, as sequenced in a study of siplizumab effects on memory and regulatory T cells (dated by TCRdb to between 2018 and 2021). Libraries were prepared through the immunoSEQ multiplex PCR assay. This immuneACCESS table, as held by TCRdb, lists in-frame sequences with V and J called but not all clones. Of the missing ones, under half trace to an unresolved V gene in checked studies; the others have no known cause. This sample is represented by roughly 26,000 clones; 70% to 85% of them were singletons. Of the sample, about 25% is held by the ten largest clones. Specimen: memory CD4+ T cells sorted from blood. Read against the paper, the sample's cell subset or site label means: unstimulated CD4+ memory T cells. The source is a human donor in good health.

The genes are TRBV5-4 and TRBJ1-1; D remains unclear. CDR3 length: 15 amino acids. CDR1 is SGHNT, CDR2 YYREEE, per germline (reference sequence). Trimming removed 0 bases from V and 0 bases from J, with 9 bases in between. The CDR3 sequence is CASSLGARLNTEAFF. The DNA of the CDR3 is TGTGCCAGCAGCTTGGGGGCAAGACTGAACACTGAAGCTTTCTTT.

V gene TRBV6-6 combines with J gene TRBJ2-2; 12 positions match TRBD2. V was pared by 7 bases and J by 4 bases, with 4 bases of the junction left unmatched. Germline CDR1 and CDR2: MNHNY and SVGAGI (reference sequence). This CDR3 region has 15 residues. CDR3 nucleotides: TGTGCCAGCAATAAGGGACTAGCGGGCACCGGGGAGCTGTTTTTT. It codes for CASNKGLAGTGELFF.

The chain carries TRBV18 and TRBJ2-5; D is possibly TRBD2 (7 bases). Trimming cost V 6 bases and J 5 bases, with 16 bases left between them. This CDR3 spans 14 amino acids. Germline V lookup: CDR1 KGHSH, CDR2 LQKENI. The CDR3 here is CASSRQRGAETQYF. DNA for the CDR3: TGTGCCAGCTCCCGACAACGGGGGGCTGAGACCCAGTACTTC.

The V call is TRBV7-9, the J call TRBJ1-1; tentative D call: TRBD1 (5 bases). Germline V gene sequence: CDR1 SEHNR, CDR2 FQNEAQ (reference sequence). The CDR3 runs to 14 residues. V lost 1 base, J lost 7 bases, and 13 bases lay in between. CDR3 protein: CASSLEGVGGEAFF. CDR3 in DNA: TGTGCCAGCAGCTTAGAAGGGGTAGGCGGTGAAGCTTTCTTT.

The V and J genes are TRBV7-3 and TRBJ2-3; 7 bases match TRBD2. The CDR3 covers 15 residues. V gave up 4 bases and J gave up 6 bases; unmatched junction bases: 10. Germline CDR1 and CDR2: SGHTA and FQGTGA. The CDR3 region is CASSSDRAGNDTQYF. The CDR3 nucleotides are TGTGCCAGCAGCTCAGACCGAGCGGGAAACGATACGCAGTATTTT.

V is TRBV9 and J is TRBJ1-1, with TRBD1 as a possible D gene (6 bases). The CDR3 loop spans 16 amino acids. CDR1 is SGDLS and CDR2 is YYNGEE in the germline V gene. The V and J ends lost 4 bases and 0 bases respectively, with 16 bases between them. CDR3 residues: CASSTRDIIMNTEAFF. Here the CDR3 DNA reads TGTGCCAGCAGCACCCGGGACATAATCATGAACACTGAAGCTTTCTTT.

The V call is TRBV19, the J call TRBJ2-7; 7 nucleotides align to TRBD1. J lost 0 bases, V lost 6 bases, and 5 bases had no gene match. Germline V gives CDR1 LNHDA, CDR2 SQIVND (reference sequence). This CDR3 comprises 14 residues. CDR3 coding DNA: TGTGCCAGTAGGACGACAGGGAGCTCCTACGAGCAGTACTTC. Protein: CASRTTGSSYEQYF. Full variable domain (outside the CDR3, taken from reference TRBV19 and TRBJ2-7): DGGITQSPKYLFRKEGQNVTLSCEQNLNHDAMYWYRQDPGQGLRLIYYSQIVNDFQKGDIAEGYSVSREKKESFPLTVTSAQKNPTAFYLCASRTTGSSYEQYFGPGTRLTVT.

CDR3 DNA sequence: TGTGCCAGCAGCCAATCGGCCGAGCAGTACTTC. This codes for CASSQSAEQYF. The rearrangement uses TRBV16 and TRBJ2-7; D not certain. The CDR3 contains 11 residues. The V and J ends lost 0 bases and 6 bases respectively, with 3 bases between them. Germline CDR1 is KGHSY and CDR2 is FQNENV. The whole variable domain, remainder taken from reference TRBV16 and TRBJ2-7, is GEEVAQTPKHLVRGEGQKAKLYCAPIKGHSYVFWYQQVLKNEFKFLISFQNENVFDETGMPKERFSAKCLPNSPCSLEIQATKLEDSAVYFCASSQSAEQYFGPGTRLTVT.